What follows is one T cell receptor (beta chain) and its context. The data derive from a study of blood T cell repertoires in COVID-19. Study summary: There were acute and convalescent COVID-19 samples, and they came from the United States, Italy and Spain. In each case, the material was cDNA or gDNA derived from T cells, B-cell-depleted T cells, or PBMCs.

Source study methods: Cell counts per sample came from amplifying reference gene primers. Clones were sequenced by immunoSEQ multiplex PCR, and TCRdb holds only the in-frame ones, with some missing. V and J calls and clone size follow that table, whereas D and trimming were derived from the DNA. This table has approximately 300,000 clones, approximately 85% appearing once. From germline, CDR1 is SGHRS and CDR2 YFSETQ. This CDR3 comprises 15 residues. With V trimmed by 5 bases and J by 6 bases, 7 bases remained unmatched. This chain links TRBV5-1 with TRBJ2-3, with 12 nucleotides matching TRBD2. This clonotype was sampled from a woman in her fifties or sixties with acute or convalescent COVID-19. The sample comprised peripheral blood. CDR3 loop: CASSTETSGSDTQYF. CDR3 bases: TGCGCCAGCAGTACCGAGACTAGCGGGAGTGATACGCAGTATTTT.